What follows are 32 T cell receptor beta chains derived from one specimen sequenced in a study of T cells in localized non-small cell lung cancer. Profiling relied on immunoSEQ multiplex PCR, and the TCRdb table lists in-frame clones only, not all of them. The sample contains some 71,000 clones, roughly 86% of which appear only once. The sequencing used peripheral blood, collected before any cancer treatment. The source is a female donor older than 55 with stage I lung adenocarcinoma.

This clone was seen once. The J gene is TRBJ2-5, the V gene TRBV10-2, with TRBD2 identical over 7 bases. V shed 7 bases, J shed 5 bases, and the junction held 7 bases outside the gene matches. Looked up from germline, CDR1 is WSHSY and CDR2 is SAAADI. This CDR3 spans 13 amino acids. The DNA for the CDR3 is TGCGCCAGCAAGCCTACTAGCGCGGAGACCCAGTACTTC. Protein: CASKPTSAETQYF.

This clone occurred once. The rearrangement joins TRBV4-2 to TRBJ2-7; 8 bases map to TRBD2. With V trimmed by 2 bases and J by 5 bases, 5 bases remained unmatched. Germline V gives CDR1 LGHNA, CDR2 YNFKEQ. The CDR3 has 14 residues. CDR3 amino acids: CASSQRRGGDEQYF. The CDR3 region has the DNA TGTGCCAGCAGCCAACGACGGGGGGGCGACGAGCAGTACTTC.

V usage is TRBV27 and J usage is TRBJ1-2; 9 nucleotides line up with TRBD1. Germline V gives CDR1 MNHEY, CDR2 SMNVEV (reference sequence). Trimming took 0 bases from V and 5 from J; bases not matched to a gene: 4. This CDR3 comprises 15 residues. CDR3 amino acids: CASSLSGTGQYGYTF. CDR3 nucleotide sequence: TGTGCCAGCAGTTTATCTGGGACAGGGCAATATGGCTACACCTTC.

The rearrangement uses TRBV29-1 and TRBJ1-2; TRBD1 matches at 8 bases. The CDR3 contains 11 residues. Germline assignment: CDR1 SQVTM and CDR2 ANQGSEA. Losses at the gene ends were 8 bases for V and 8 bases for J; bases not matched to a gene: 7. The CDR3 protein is CSLQTGDGYTF. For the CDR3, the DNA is TGCAGCCTCCAGACAGGGGACGGCTACACCTTC.

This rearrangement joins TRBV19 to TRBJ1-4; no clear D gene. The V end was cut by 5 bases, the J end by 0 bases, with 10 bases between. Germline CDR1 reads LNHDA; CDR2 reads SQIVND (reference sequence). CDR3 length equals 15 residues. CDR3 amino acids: CASSPGSATNEKLFF. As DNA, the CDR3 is TGTGCCAGTAGTCCGGGAAGTGCAACTAATGAAAAACTGTTTTTT.

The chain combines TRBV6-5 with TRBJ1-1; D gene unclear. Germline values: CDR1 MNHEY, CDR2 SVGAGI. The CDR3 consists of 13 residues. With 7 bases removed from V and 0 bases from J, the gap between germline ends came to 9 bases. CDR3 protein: CASTTQVNTEAFF. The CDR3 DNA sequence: TGTGCCAGCACGACCCAGGTGAACACTGAAGCTTTCTTT.

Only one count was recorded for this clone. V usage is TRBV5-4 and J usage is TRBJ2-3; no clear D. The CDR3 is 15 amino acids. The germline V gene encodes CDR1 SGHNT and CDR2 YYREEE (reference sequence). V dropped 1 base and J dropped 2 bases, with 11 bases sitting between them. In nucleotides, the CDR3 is TGTGCCAGCAGCTTGTACTCCCCCTCCACAGATACGCAGTATTTT. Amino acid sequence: CASSLYSPSTDTQYF.

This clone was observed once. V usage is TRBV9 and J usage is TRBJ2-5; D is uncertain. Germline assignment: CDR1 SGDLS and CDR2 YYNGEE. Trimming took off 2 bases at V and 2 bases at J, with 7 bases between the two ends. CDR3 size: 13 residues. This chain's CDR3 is CASSVAVQETQYF. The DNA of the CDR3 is TGTGCCAGCAGCGTCGCCGTTCAAGAGACCCAGTACTTC. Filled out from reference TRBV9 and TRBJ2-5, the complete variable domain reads DSGVTQTPKHLITATGQRVTLRCSPRSGDLSVYWYQQSLDQGLQFLIQYYNGEERAKGNILERFSAQQFPDLHSELNLSSLELGDSALYFCASSVAVQETQYFGPGTRLLVL.

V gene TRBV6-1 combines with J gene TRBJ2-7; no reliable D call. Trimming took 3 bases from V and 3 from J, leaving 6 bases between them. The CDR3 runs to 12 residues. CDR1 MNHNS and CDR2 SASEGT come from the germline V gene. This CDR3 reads CASSEVYYEQYF. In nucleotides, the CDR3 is TGTGCCAGCAGTGAGGTGTACTACGAGCAGTACTTC.

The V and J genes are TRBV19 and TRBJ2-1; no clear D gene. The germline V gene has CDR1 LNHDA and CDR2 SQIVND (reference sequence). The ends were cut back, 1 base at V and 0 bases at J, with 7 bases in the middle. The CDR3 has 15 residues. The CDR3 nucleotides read TGTGCCAGTAGTATAGGGAAGAGCTCCTACAATGAGCAGTTCTTC. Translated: CASSIGKSSYNEQFF.

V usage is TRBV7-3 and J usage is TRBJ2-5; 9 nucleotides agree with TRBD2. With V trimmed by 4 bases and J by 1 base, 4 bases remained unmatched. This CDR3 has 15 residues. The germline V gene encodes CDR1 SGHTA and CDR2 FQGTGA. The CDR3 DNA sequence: TGTGCCAGCAGCTCCCGCGGGAGGGGCCAAGAGACCCAGTACTTC. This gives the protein CASSSRGRGQETQYF. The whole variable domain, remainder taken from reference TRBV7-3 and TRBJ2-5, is GAGVSQTPSNKVTEKGKYVELRCDPISGHTALYWYRQSLGQGPEFLIYFQGTGAADDSGLPNDRFFAVRPEGSVSTLKIQRTERGDSAVYLCASSSRGRGQETQYFGPGTRLLVL.

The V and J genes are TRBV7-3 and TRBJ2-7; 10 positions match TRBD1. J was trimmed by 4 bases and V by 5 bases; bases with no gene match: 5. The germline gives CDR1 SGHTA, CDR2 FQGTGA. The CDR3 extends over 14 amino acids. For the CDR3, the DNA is TGTGCCAGCAGCCATGACAGGGGGCCTTACGAGCAGTACTTC. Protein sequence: CASSHDRGPYEQYF.

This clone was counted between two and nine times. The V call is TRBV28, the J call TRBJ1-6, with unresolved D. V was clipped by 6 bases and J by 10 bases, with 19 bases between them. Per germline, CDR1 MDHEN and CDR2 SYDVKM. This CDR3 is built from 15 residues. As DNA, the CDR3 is TGTGCCAGCAGCCTTCCCAAGGGCAACGGCTCACCCCTCCACTTT. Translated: CASSLPKGNGSPLHF.

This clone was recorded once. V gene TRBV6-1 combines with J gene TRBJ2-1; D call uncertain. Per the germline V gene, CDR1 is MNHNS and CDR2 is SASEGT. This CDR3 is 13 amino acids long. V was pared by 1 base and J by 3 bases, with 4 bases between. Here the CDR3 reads CASSEDVYNEQFF. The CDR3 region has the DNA TGTGCCAGCAGTGAAGACGTCTACAATGAGCAGTTCTTC.

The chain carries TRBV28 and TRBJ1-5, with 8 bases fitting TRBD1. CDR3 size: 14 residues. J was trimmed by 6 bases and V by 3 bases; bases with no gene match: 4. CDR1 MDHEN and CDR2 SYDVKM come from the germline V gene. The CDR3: CASSLTGVRQPQHF. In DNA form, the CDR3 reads TGTGCCAGCAGTTTGACAGGGGTTCGTCAGCCCCAGCATTTT.

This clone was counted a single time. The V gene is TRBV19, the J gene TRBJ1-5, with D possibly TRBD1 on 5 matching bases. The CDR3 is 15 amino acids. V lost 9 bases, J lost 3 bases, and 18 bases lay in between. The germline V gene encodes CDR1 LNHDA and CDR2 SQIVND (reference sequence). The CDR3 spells CASRDGAHYNQPQHF. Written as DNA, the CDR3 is TGTGCCAGCCGGGACGGAGCCCATTACAATCAGCCCCAGCATTTT.

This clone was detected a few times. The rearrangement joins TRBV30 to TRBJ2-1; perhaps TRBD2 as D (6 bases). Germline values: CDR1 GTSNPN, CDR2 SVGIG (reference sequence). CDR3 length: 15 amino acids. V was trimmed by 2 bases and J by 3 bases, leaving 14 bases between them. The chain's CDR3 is CAWSRGSQLYNEQFF. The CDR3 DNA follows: TGTGCCTGGAGTCGGGGGAGCCAGCTCTACAATGAGCAGTTCTTC.

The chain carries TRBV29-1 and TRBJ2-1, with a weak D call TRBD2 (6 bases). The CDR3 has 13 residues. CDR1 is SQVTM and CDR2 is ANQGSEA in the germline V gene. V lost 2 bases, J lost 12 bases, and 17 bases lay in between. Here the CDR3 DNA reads TGCAGCGTTGAACGGGGTCAGGGAGGTTTGCAGTTCTTC. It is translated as CSVERGQGGLQFF.

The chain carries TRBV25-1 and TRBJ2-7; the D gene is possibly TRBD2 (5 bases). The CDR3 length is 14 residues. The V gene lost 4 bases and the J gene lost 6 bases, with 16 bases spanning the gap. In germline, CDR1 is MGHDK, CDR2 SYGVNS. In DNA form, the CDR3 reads TGTGCCAGCAGTGCACTAGATTATCTCACCGAGCAGTACTTC. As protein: CASSALDYLTEQYF.

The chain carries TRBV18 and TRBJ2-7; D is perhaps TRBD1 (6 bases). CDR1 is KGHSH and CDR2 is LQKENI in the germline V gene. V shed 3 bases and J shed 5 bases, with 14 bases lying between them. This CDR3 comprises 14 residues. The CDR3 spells CASSPLGGSDEQYF. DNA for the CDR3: TGTGCCAGCTCACCCCTTGGGGGCAGCGACGAGCAGTACTTC.

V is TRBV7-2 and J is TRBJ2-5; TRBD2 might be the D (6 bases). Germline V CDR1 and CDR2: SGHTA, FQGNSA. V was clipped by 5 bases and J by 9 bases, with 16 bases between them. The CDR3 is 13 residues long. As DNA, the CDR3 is TGTGCCAGCAGCGATAGATCGCGGGATCCCCAGTACTTC. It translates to CASSDRSRDPQYF.

The chain's CDR3 is CASSGDRGQKLFF. CDR3 DNA sequence: TGTGCCAGCAGTGGAGACAGGGGTCAAAAACTGTTTTTT. The rearrangement joins TRBV6-1 to TRBJ1-4; 8 bases map to TRBD1. CDR1 and CDR2 (germline): MNHNS, SASEGT. V shed 4 bases, J shed 9 bases, and the junction held 4 bases outside the gene matches. This CDR3 spans 13 amino acids.

The CDR3 nucleotides read TGCGCCAGCAGCCAGCCGGACAGCGACCGGGGCTACACCTTC. This gives the protein CASSQPDSDRGYTF. This chain links TRBV4-1 with TRBJ1-2; D possibly corresponds to TRBD1 (6 bases). The CDR3 totals 14 residues. V was pared by 3 bases and J by 8 bases, with 16 bases between. CDR1 and CDR2 from the germline V gene are MGHRA and YSYEKL.

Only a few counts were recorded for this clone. CDR3 sequence (DNA): TGTGCCAGCAGTCGGGGGGACTATGGCTACACCTTC. It yields the protein CASSRGDYGYTF. The rearrangement links TRBV2 to TRBJ1-2, with a weak D call TRBD1 (5 bases). In germline, CDR1 is SNHLY, CDR2 FYNNEI. The length of the CDR3 is 12 residues. Trimming pared 5 bases from V and 3 bases from J, leaving 7 bases between.

CDR3 loop: CASSILGGSNQPQHF. The CDR3 nucleotides read TGTGCCAGCTCGATTCTGGGAGGGAGCAATCAGCCCCAGCATTTT. The rearrangement uses TRBV18 and TRBJ1-5, with no clear D. The germline V gene encodes CDR1 KGHSH and CDR2 LQKENI. Deletions cut 6 bases from V and 1 base from J, with 13 bases between. CDR3 length: 15 residues.

CDR3 loop: CSVGQGAEAFF. The CDR3 coding sequence is TGCAGCGTAGGACAGGGCGCTGAAGCTTTCTTT. The chain uses TRBV29-1 and TRBJ1-1; 8 bases agree with TRBD1. Germline V gene sequence: CDR1 SQVTM, CDR2 ANQGSEA. The trim removed 6 bases at V and 6 bases at J, leaving 3 bases unmatched. This CDR3 spans 11 amino acids. Combining the CDR3 with reference TRBV29-1 and TRBJ1-1 gives the whole variable domain SAVISQKPSRDICQRGTSLTIQCQVDSQVTMMFWYRQQPGQSLTLIATANQGSEATYESGFVIDKFPISRPNLTFSTLTVSNMSPEDSSIYLCSVGQGAEAFFGQGTRLTVV.

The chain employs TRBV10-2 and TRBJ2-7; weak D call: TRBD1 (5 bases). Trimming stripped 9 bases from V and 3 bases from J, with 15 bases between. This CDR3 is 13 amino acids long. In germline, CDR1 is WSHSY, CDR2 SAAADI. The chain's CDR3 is CASTKTANYEQYF. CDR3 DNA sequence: TGCGCCAGTACTAAGACAGCGAACTACGAGCAGTACTTC.

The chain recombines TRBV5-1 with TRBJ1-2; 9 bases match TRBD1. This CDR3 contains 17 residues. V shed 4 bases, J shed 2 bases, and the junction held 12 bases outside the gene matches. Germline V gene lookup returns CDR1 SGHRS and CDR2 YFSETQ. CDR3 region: CASSPNRDRDGNYGYTF. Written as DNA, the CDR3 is TGCGCCAGCAGCCCGAACCGGGACAGGGACGGGAACTATGGCTACACCTTC. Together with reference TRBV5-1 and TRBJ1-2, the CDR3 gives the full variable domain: KAGVTQTPRYLIKTRGQQVTLSCSPISGHRSVSWYQQTPGQGLQFLFEYFSETQRNKGNFPGRFSGRQFSNSRSEMNVSTLELGDSALYLCASSPNRDRDGNYGYTFGSGTRLTVV.

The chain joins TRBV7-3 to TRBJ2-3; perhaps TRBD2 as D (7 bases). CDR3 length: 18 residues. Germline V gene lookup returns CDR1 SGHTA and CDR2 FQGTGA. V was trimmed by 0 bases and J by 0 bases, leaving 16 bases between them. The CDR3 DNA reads TGTGCCAGCAGCTTAACGTCAGGAGGGGGGGGGAGCACAGATACGCAGTATTTT. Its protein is CASSLTSGGGGSTDTQYF.

In DNA form, the CDR3 reads TGTGCCAGCAGTCCGCTGGGGGAGACCAAGGGGACCCAGTACTTC. It codes for CASSPLGETKGTQYF. The chain is built from TRBV7-8 and TRBJ2-5; the D gene could be TRBD1 or TRBD2 (5 bases each). Germline V lookup: CDR1 SGHVS, CDR2 FQNEAQ. The CDR3 runs to 15 residues. The V and J ends lost 6 bases and 7 bases respectively, with 21 bases between them.

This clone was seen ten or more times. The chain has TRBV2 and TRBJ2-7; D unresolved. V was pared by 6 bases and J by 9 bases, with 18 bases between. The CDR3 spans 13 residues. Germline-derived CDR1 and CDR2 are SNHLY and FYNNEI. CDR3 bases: TGTGCCAGCAGGGAATTCCTCCTTTCGAGGCAGTACTTC. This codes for CASREFLLSRQYF.

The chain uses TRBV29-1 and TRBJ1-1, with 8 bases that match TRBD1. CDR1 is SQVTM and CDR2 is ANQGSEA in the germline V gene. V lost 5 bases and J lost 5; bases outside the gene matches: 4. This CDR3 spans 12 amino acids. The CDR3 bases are TGCAGCGTTCGGACAGGGAAAACTGAAGCTTTCTTT. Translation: CSVRTGKTEAFF. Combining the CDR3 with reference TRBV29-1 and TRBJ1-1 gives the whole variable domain SAVISQKPSRDICQRGTSLTIQCQVDSQVTMMFWYRQQPGQSLTLIATANQGSEATYESGFVIDKFPISRPNLTFSTLTVSNMSPEDSSIYLCSVRTGKTEAFFGQGTRLTVV.